Below, 11 T cell receptor beta chains from the same sample are listed, as sequenced in a study of identical twins (dated by TCRdb to about 2016). The library was built by means of 5' RACE. Sequencing took place on an Illumina HiSeq 2000. TCRdb reprocessed the public reads (quality trimming at Q25 with fastp, clone calling with MiXCR) and kept in-frame beta chains. For every CDR3 protein sequence, its rows merge into one entry that carries the most common genes and DNA. For this sample the table gives 400,000 to 500,000 distinct CDR3 sequences, of which 15% to 20% were detected only once. The ten largest account for around 10% of the sample. Sequenced sample: naive T cells sorted from blood. Taken with the paper, the label for cell subset or site translates to: cells isolated with a human naive T-cell isolation kit. These receptors originate from a man aged 50-59 years in good health.

This clonotype was counted at least ten times. The genes are TRBV7-8 and TRBJ2-1; D is possibly TRBD2 (6 bases). Between the trimmed V and J ends, which lost 8 bases and 1 base, there was a span of 6 bases. The CDR3 is 12 residues long. Per germline, CDR1 SGHVS and CDR2 FQNEAQ. Here the CDR3 DNA reads TGTGCCAGCGGGGGGTCCTACAATGAGCAGTTCTTC. The encoded protein is CASGGSYNEQFF.

To note about this clonotype: A much larger clone is a single base away; this may be a read error. The V call is TRBV10-3, the J call TRBJ2-1; D may be TRBD2 (5 bases). The germline CDR1 and CDR2 sequences are ENHRY and SYGVKD. The CDR3 has 11 amino acids. V shed 8 bases and J shed 11 bases, with 13 bases lying between them. CDR3 protein: CAIGGDRKQFF. The CDR3 nucleotides read TGTGCCATCGGAGGAGATAGGAAGCAGTTCTTC.

This chain connects TRBV5-1 to TRBJ1-5; TRBD1 matches at 7 bases. The CDR3 length is 14 residues. Trimming took 4 bases from V and 6 from J; bases not matched to a gene: 7. CDR1 and CDR2 from the germline V gene are SGHRS and YFSETQ. CDR3: CASSPGQRSQPQHF. CDR3 nucleotides: TGCGCCAGCAGCCCGGGACAGCGGAGTCAGCCCCAGCATTTT.

Worth noting for this clonotype: A much bigger clone sits one base away, suggesting this may be a read error. This sequence joins TRBV4-2 and TRBJ2-7; 9 bases align to TRBD1. The V gene's germline CDR1 is LGHNA and CDR2 YNFKEQ. This CDR3 spans 15 amino acids. V lost 5 bases and J lost 2; bases outside the gene matches: 7. DNA for the CDR3: TGTGCCAGCAGCAAAGGGGGGACAGGGACCTACGAGCAGTACTTC. This encodes CASSKGGTGTYEQYF.

This sequence joins TRBV20-1 and TRBJ2-1; 7 bases map to TRBD2. Looked up from germline, CDR1 is DFQATT and CDR2 is SNEGSKA (reference sequence). The CDR3 runs to 13 residues. With V trimmed by 0 bases and J by 9 bases, 5 bases remained unmatched. CDR3 sequence (DNA): TGCAGTGCTAGAGATCGGGGGGAAGCTGAGCAGTTCTTC. This sequence encodes CSARDRGEAEQFF.

This clonotype was counted between two and nine times. This chain joins TRBV20-1 and TRBJ2-3; weak D call: TRBD1 (7 bases). Trimming took off 5 bases at V and 6 bases at J, with 21 bases between the two ends. In germline, CDR1 is DFQATT, CDR2 SNEGSKA (reference sequence). The CDR3 covers 15 residues. The DNA of the CDR3 is TGCAGTGCTCTGATCCCGACAGGGAGGATGGATACGCAGTATTTT. Protein: CSALIPTGRMDTQYF.

This clonotype was picked up a small number of times. V gene TRBV25-1 combines with J gene TRBJ2-1; D is possibly TRBD2 (6 bases). CDR1 MGHDK and CDR2 SYGVNS come from the germline V gene. V lost 1 base, J lost 1 base, and 11 bases lay in between. The CDR3 has 16 amino acids. The CDR3 region is CASSEFRRASYNEQFF. DNA for the CDR3: TGTGCCAGCAGTGAATTTAGGAGGGCATCCTACAATGAGCAGTTCTTC.

This clonotype occurred a few times. V gene TRBV20-1 combines with J gene TRBJ2-6; D is unresolved. The germline gives CDR1 DFQATT, CDR2 SNEGSKA (reference sequence). The CDR3 sequence is 14 residues long. V dropped 4 bases and J dropped 0 bases, with 7 bases sitting between them. The CDR3 coding sequence is TGCAGTGCTAATAGTGTCTCTGGGGCCAACGTCCTGACTTTC. It is translated as CSANSVSGANVLTF.

This clonotype was observed a handful of times. This sequence joins TRBV6-1 and TRBJ2-3; D ambiguous. CDR1 and CDR2 from the germline V gene are MNHNS and SASEGT. The CDR3 covers 15 residues. V dropped 6 bases and J dropped 1 base, with 14 bases sitting between them. CDR3 loop: CASRPLVLGTDTQYF. CDR3 coding DNA: TGTGCCAGCAGGCCCTTAGTGCTCGGCACAGATACGCAGTATTTT.

This clonotype came up a few times. The J gene is TRBJ2-5, the V gene TRBV12-3 or TRBV12-4; 9 nucleotides agree with TRBD1. This CDR3 spans 13 amino acids. V lost 8 bases to trimming and J lost 6 bases; unmatched junction nucleotides: 7. DNA for the CDR3: TGTGCCAGCGGACACGGACAGGGGAAGACCCAGTACTTC. It codes for CASGHGQGKTQYF.

This clonotype was counted between two and nine times. The chain uses TRBV15 and TRBJ1-1; weak D call: TRBD1 (5 bases). Germline V CDR1 and CDR2: LNHNV, YYDKDF (reference sequence). The CDR3 sequence is 14 residues long. The V and J ends lost 5 bases and 2 bases respectively, with 12 bases between them. CDR3 residues: CATSLGQGNTEAFF. Here the CDR3 DNA reads TGTGCCACCAGCTTAGGGCAGGGAAACACTGAAGCTTTCTTT.